The clone carrying this T cell receptor beta chain came up once. The antigen remains undetermined. Germline-derived CDR1 and CDR2 are LGHNA and YSLEER. The V gene lost 4 bases and the J gene lost 5 bases, with 17 bases spanning the gap. The CDR3 has 15 residues. Unique molecular identifiers tagged the TCR beta cDNA libraries. Some 540,000 cDNA molecules were obtained from approximately 0.91 to 9.4 million T cells. TCRdb called the PCR reads again in MiXCR, with one record for every CDR3 protein. This sample has roughly 650,000 distinct CDR3 sequences, with more than 50% found just once. The data originate from a study of post-analysis software for immune sequencing data. Study context: Relapsing-remitting, secondary progressive and progressive-relapsing forms made up the multiple sclerosis disease courses.

Study conclusions and caveats: The five TRBV segments detected at higher frequency in patients than in controls included TRBV5-6, TRBV5-1 and TRBV20-1. Diversity measured as normalized Chao1 was significantly lower in multiple sclerosis patients than in controls.

The clonotype was recovered from a girl aged 2 to 10 with multiple sclerosis. The sequenced material came from blood. The chain employs TRBV4-3 and TRBJ1-1; D is unresolved. CDR3: CASSLEWLLGTEAFF. DNA for the CDR3: TGCGCCAGCAGCCTAGAGTGGCTTCTGGGGACTGAAGCTTTCTTT.